The 13 T cell receptor beta chains in this list originate from one sample, sequenced in a study of blood T cell repertoires in COVID-19. Sequenced by immunoSEQ multiplex PCR; TCRdb stores in-frame clones only, minus some. The sample lists some 490,000 clones, approximately 91% occurring once. Material for sequencing was PBMCs or T cells enriched from blood (not recorded which). Source of these receptors: a woman aged 55-75 years who had recovered from COVID-19.

The J gene is TRBJ2-2, the V gene TRBV29-1; 11 nucleotides align to TRBD1. Germline V gene data show CDR1 as SQVTM and CDR2 as ANQGSEA. The CDR3 spans 16 residues. Losses at the gene ends were 0 bases for V and 4 bases for J; bases not matched to a gene: 4. The CDR3 reads CSVEDQGTGGTGELFF. The DNA for the CDR3 is TGCAGCGTTGAAGATCAAGGGACAGGGGGCACCGGGGAGCTGTTTTTT.

CDR3 DNA sequence: TGCGCCAGCAGCTTGGCCTTGAGATCTGAGACCCAGTACTTC. Protein product: CASSLALRSETQYF. This chain connects TRBV5-1 to TRBJ2-5, with D hard to call. The ends were cut back, 0 bases at V and 5 bases at J, with 11 bases in the middle. Germline lookup yields CDR1 SGHRS and CDR2 YFSETQ. The CDR3 covers 14 residues.

The genes are TRBV19 and TRBJ2-1; unclear D gene. Germline CDR1 is LNHDA and CDR2 is SQIVND (reference sequence). Trimming cost V 0 bases and J 0 bases, with 6 bases left between them. The CDR3 runs to 15 residues. The CDR3 loop is CASSIELSSYNEQFF. CDR3 DNA sequence: TGTGCCAGTAGTATAGAACTGAGCTCCTACAATGAGCAGTTCTTC.

The CDR3 DNA follows: TGTGCAAGTCGTCCAGCGCGGGGCAGCCTTGTTTCAACTAATGAAAAACTGTTTTTT. Its protein is CASRPARGSLVSTNEKLFF. The rearrangement uses TRBV12-2 and TRBJ1-4. TRBV12-2 is noted as a pseudogene. This CDR3 spans 19 amino acids.

A single count supports this clone. The chain links TRBV11-3 to TRBJ2-3; 7 bases fit TRBD2. The germline V gene encodes CDR1 SGHNT and CDR2 YENEEA. V shed 1 base and J 4 bases; nucleotides not matched to a gene: 5. CDR3 length: 15 amino acids. For the CDR3, the DNA is TGTGCCAGCAGCTTAGTGGCGGGGGTATCAGATACGCAGTATTTT. Its protein is CASSLVAGVSDTQYF.

The CDR3 region has the DNA TGCGCCAGCAGTGAGTCCCACGGGTCCTTGAACACCGGGGAGCTGTTTTTT. Protein product: CASSESHGSLNTGELFF. The V gene is TRBV10-1, the J gene TRBJ2-2; no reliable D call. Germline CDR1 reads WNHNN; CDR2 reads SYGVQD (reference sequence). This CDR3 comprises 17 residues. V was shortened by 0 bases and J by 1 base, with 12 bases between the two germline ends.

The chain carries TRBV5-4 and TRBJ2-1; 16 bases are shared with TRBD2. This CDR3 region has 18 residues. Germline V gives CDR1 SGHNT, CDR2 YYREEE (reference sequence). With V trimmed by 4 bases and J by 1 base, 5 bases remained unmatched. The CDR3 nucleotides are TGTGCCAGCAGCCCGGGACTAGCGGGGGGGGGATCCTACAATGAGCAGTTCTTC. Its translation is CASSPGLAGGGSYNEQFF.

The CDR3 sequence: CASSRRGAGSTGELFF. DNA for the CDR3: TGCGCCAGCAGCCGCCGGGGGGCAGGGAGCACCGGGGAGCTGTTTTTT. This sequence joins TRBV5-1 and TRBJ2-2; maybe TRBD2 (7 bases). The CDR3 sequence is 16 residues long. V lost 4 bases and J lost 4, with 17 bases in between. Germline lookup yields CDR1 SGHRS and CDR2 YFSETQ.

The chain uses TRBV24-1 and TRBJ2-3; D call uncertain. The germline V gene has CDR1 KGHDR and CDR2 SFDVKD. This CDR3 is built from 13 residues. Trimming shortened V by 4 bases and J by 5 bases, and 9 bases separated the two germline ends. The CDR3 DNA is TGTGCCACCAGTGAGGCCCGTTTAGATACGCAGTATTTT. Translation: CATSEARLDTQYF.

This chain joins TRBV2 and TRBJ1-5; 7 bases map to TRBD1. Per the germline V gene, CDR1 is SNHLY and CDR2 is FYNNEI. The CDR3 consists of 15 residues. V shed 7 bases and J 0 bases; nucleotides not matched to a gene: 6. The CDR3 is CASTPGGLSNQPQHF. In DNA, the CDR3 is TGTGCCAGCACCCCAGGGGGGCTTAGCAATCAGCCCCAGCATTTT.

V and J are TRBV5-6 and TRBJ2-7; a possible D gene is TRBD2 (5 bases). There are 13 residues in the CDR3. The germline CDR1 and CDR2 sequences are SGHDT and YYEEEE. Between the trimmed V and J ends, which lost 4 bases and 3 bases, there was a span of 11 bases. The CDR3 region is CASSPNGLYEQYV. In DNA form, the CDR3 reads TGTGCCAGCAGCCCAAATGGACTCTACGAGCAGTACGTC.

The rearrangement links TRBV6-5 to TRBJ1-1, with D perhaps matching TRBD1 (5 bases). The CDR3 length is 14 residues. V lost 7 bases and J lost 4, with 16 bases in between. Germline V CDR1 and CDR2: MNHEY, SVGAGI. CDR3 sequence (DNA): TGTGCCAGCACCAAAAGGGGCAGTAGCACTGAAGCTTTCTTT. Encoded protein: CASTKRGSSTEAFF.

The CDR3 DNA follows: TGTGCCAGCAGCCTGCGGGGGACATGGAGCTCCTACAATGAGCAGTTCTTC. Protein sequence: CASSLRGTWSSYNEQFF. The gene calls are TRBV11-3 and TRBJ2-1; D perhaps matches TRBD2 (7 bases). Germline values: CDR1 SGHNT, CDR2 YENEEA. The CDR3 sequence is 17 residues long. Trimming removed 5 bases from V and 0 bases from J, with 17 bases in between.